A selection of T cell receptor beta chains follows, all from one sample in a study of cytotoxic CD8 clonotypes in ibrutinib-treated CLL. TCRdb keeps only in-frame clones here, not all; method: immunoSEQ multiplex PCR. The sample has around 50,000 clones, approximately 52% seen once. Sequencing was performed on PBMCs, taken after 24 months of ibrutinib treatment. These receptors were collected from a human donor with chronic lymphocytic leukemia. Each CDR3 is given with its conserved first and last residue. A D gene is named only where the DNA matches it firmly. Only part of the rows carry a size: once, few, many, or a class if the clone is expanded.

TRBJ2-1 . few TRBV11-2 TGTGCCAGCAGCGTCGACGGAAATAGTTACAATGAGCAGTTCTTC CASSVDGNSYNEQFF
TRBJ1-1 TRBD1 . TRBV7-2 TGTGCCAGCAGCTTAGACAACAGGGGTTTTGGCGGAGCTTTCTTT CASSLDNRGFGGAFF
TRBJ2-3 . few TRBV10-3 TGTGCGGGGGGAAACACAGATACGCAGTATTTT CAGGNTDTQYF
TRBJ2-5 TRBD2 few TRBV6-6 TGTGCCAGCAGTCCCTGGGGGGGGGAGACCCAGTACTTC CASSPWGGETQYF
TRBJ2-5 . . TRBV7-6 TGTGCCAGCAGCTTTAGGGTTGCGGGGGCCCCGGGAGAGACCCAGTACTTC CASSFRVAGAPGETQYF
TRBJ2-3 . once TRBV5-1 TGCGCCAGCAGCTTGGGAGGGGCCTTAACAGATACGCAGTATTTT CASSLGGALTDTQYF
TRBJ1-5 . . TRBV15 TGTGCCACCAGCCAAGGACAGTTCAATCAGCCCCAGCATTTT CATSQGQFNQPQHF
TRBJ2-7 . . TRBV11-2 TGTGCCAGCAGCTTAGATTCTAGCGTAAGCTCCTACGAGCAGTACTTC CASSLDSSVSSYEQYF
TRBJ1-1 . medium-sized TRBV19 TGTGCCAGTAGTATAGATTGGAGGGCTGAAGCTTTCTTT CASSIDWRAEAFF
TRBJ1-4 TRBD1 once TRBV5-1 TGCGCCAGCAGCTCAGTCGGGACAGGAGGTCTTAAAAACCCTCAGAGACTGTTTTTT CASSSVGTGGLKNPQRLFF
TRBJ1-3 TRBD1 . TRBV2 TGTGCCAGCAGAGGCGACAGGGGGGTCGTGGGTACCATATATTTT CASRGDRGVVGTIYF
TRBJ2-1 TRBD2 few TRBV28 TGTGCCACAAGAATGGGGCTATCTAGCGGGGTCAATGAGCAGTTCTTC CATRMGLSSGVNEQFF
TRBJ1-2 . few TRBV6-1 TGTGCCAGCAGTCATCAAGGGGGACGGTATGGCTACACCTTC CASSHQGGRYGYTF
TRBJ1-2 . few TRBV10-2 TGCGCCAGCAGTGGAAACAAGGTTGACTACACCTTC CASSGNKVDYTF
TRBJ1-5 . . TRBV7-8 TGTGCCAGCAGCCGACAGGCCCCCAATCAGCCCCAGCATTTT CASSRQAPNQPQHF
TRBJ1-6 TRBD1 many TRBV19 TGTGCCAGTAGTATAAAAGGGGGACAGGGAGGATCACCCCTCCACTTT CASSIKGGQGGSPLHF
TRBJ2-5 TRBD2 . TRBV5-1 TGCGCCAGCAGAGTCTCCGGGACTAGTAGGTTTGGTAGGGAGACCCAGTACTTC CASRVSGTSRFGRETQYF
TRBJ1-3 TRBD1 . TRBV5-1 TGCGCCAGCAGCCCGGGGACAGTTGGAAACACCATATATTTT CASSPGTVGNTIYF
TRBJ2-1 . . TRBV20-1 TGCAGTGCTGATCGACTAGATAGACAGTTCTTC CSADRLDRQFF
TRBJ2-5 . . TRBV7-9 TGTGCCAGCAGCTCTTCCGGCCCTTACGGGGAGACCCAGTACTTC CASSSSGPYGETQYF
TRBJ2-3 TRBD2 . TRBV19 TGTGCCAGTAGTGGGTACGGAAGTAGCGGGAGTTGGGATACGCAGTATTTT CASSGYGSSGSWDTQYF
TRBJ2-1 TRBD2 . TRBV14 TGTGCCAGCAGCCTACGACTAGCGGGGGGCAATGAGCAGTTCTTC CASSLRLAGGNEQFF
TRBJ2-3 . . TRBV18 TGTGCCAGCTCACCCATGGCCGATACGCAGTATTTT CASSPMADTQYF
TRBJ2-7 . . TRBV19 TGTGCCAGTAGTATCGGGGCTTTTTACGAGCAGTACTTC CASSIGAFYEQYF
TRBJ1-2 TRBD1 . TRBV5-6 TGTGCCAGCTCCGACAGGGCCTATGGCTACACCTTC CASSDRAYGYTF
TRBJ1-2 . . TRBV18 TGTGCCAGCTCACCAGAGATCGGGGGGCGAGGTCTGTCTGGCTACACCTTC CASSPEIGGRGLSGYTF
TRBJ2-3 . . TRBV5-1 TGCGCCAGCAGCCCTACCGTAGCTGATACGCAGTATTTT CASSPTVADTQYF
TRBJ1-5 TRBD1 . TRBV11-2 TGTGCCAGCAGCTCACAGGGGGCAGGACAGCCCCAGCATTTT CASSSQGAGQPQHF
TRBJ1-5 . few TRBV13 TGTGCCAGCAGCTTCAGAGGGAACAATCAGCCCCAGCATTTT CASSFRGNNQPQHF